What follows are 17 T cell receptor beta chains derived from one specimen sequenced in a study of blood T cell repertoires in COVID-19. Method: immunoSEQ multiplex PCR; TCRdb's copy keeps in-frame clones and lacks some. This table holds some 120,000 clones, around three quarters found once. Sequenced sample: peripheral blood. These TCRs come from a woman aged 70-85 years with acute or convalescent COVID-19.

The rearrangement joins TRBV5-1 to TRBJ2-3, with 9 nucleotides matching TRBD2. The CDR3 consists of 15 residues. Germline values: CDR1 SGHRS, CDR2 YFSETQ. V trimming: 1 base; J trimming: 4 bases; junction bases outside the gene matches: 4. The CDR3 DNA follows: TGCGCCAGCAGCTTGAGCGGGAGGTTCCCAGATACGCAGTATTTT. This translates into CASSLSGRFPDTQYF.

The chain links TRBV11-2 to TRBJ2-2; 8 positions agree with TRBD2. V dropped 4 bases and J dropped 2; count of bases not matched to a gene: 3. Germline CDR1 and CDR2: SGHAT and FQNNGV. This CDR3 contains 15 residues. The CDR3 here is CASSYSGTNTGELFF. The CDR3 DNA follows: TGTGCCAGCAGCTATAGCGGGACCAACACCGGGGAGCTGTTTTTT.

This rearrangement joins TRBV30 to TRBJ2-5; the D is unclear. CDR1 and CDR2 (germline): GTSNPN, SVGIG (reference sequence). The germline V and J ends were trimmed by 3 bases and 4 bases, with 6 bases remaining between them. The CDR3 covers 11 residues. The CDR3 loop reads CAWSYGETQYF. The CDR3 DNA follows: TGTGCCTGGAGCTATGGAGAGACCCAGTACTTC.

The chain has TRBV9 and TRBJ2-1; 8 bases line up with TRBD2. The CDR3 covers 18 residues. Germline values: CDR1 SGDLS, CDR2 YYNGEE. Trimming at V came to 0 bases and at J to 5 bases, leaving 13 bases not matched to a gene. This CDR3 reads CASSVGGLDYRLDNEQFF. CDR3 nucleotide sequence: TGTGCCAGCAGCGTAGGGGGACTAGATTATAGGCTGGACAATGAGCAGTTCTTC.

The chain couples TRBV15 to TRBJ1-2; D may be TRBD1 (6 bases). Germline lookup yields CDR1 LNHNV and CDR2 YYDKDF (reference sequence). The CDR3 contains 14 residues. The V gene lost 5 bases and the J gene lost 8 bases, with 18 bases spanning the gap. CDR3 DNA: TGTGCCACCAGCCGGGGGGGGCAGGCGATCGGCTACACCTTC. It yields the protein CATSRGGQAIGYTF.

The chain joins TRBV9 to TRBJ2-5; TRBD2 aligns across 11 bases. The length of the CDR3 is 15 residues. V gave up 6 bases and J gave up 5 bases; unmatched junction bases: 9. Germline CDR1 is SGDLS and CDR2 is YYNGEE. Here the CDR3 DNA reads TGTGCCAGCACCACTAGCGGGAGTCTGATTGAGACCCAGTACTTC. Protein product: CASTTSGSLIETQYF. Full variable domain (rest looked up from reference TRBV9 and TRBJ2-5): DSGVTQTPKHLITATGQRVTLRCSPRSGDLSVYWYQQSLDQGLQFLIQYYNGEERAKGNILERFSAQQFPDLHSELNLSSLELGDSALYFCASTTSGSLIETQYFGPGTRLLVL.

The table lists this clone with a few counts. The chain employs TRBV12-5 and TRBJ2-1; D is unresolved. Trimming removed 8 bases from V and 3 bases from J, with 11 bases in between. This CDR3 is 13 amino acids long. CDR1 and CDR2 (germline): LGHNT, FRNRAP. The CDR3 region is CASRLDGYNEQFF. CDR3 DNA: TGTGCTAGTCGGCTAGATGGCTACAATGAGCAGTTCTTC.

The chain employs TRBV10-3 and TRBJ1-5, with 10 bases lining up with TRBD1. V dropped 10 bases and J dropped 7; count of bases not matched to a gene: 4. The CDR3 is 12 amino acids. Germline V gene sequence: CDR1 ENHRY, CDR2 SYGVKD. The CDR3 loop reads CATQTGGQPQHF. The DNA of the CDR3 is TGTGCCACCCAGACAGGGGGCCAGCCCCAGCATTTT.

The chain recombines TRBV5-5 with TRBJ2-6, with D perhaps TRBD1 (5 bases). The germline gives CDR1 SGHKS, CDR2 YYEKEE (reference sequence). The CDR3 is 15 residues long. Between the trimmed V and J ends, which lost 4 bases and 1 base, there was a span of 9 bases. DNA of the CDR3: TGTGCCAGCAGCCTACGACAGTCTGGGGCCAACGTCCTGACTTTC. It specifies CASSLRQSGANVLTF. Full variable domain (missing parts from reference TRBV5-5 and TRBJ2-6): DAGVTQSPTHLIKTRGQQVTLRCSPISGHKSVSWYQQVLGQGPQFIFQYYEKEERGRGNFPDRFSARQFPNYSSELNVNALLLGDSALYLCASSLRQSGANVLTFGAGSRLTVL.

This rearrangement joins TRBV19 to TRBJ1-1; 9 nucleotides match TRBD1. This CDR3 spans 18 amino acids. Germline trimming cut 2 bases from V and 6 bases from J; bases unmatched to any gene: 16. The V gene's germline CDR1 is LNHDA and CDR2 SQIVND (reference sequence). CDR3 DNA sequence: TGTGCCAGTAGTATACCGACCGGACAGGGGAAATGGGTAGCTGAAGCTTTCTTT. It translates to CASSIPTGQGKWVAEAFF. Full variable domain (outside the CDR3, taken from reference TRBV19 and TRBJ1-1): DGGITQSPKYLFRKEGQNVTLSCEQNLNHDAMYWYRQDPGQGLRLIYYSQIVNDFQKGDIAEGYSVSREKKESFPLTVTSAQKNPTAFYLCASSIPTGQGKWVAEAFFGQGTRLTVV.

This clone was observed a few times. For the CDR3, the DNA is TGTGCCAGCAGCTTGGGCGCAACAGGGTCGAACACTGAAGCTTTCTTT. This translates into CASSLGATGSNTEAFF. V and J are TRBV5-5 and TRBJ1-1; D might be TRBD1 (6 bases). V dropped 0 bases and J dropped 1 base, with 13 bases sitting between them. There are 16 residues in the CDR3. Germline CDR1 and CDR2: SGHKS and YYEKEE (reference sequence).

The chain joins TRBV19 to TRBJ1-1, with 11 bases fitting TRBD1. This CDR3 is built from 13 residues. Unmatched junction bases numbered 1, after V lost 6 bases and J lost 4 bases. Germline CDR1 and CDR2: LNHDA and SQIVND (reference sequence). The CDR3 coding sequence is TGTGCCAGTAGGGGGACAGGGGGCACTGAAGCTTTCTTT. It encodes CASRGTGGTEAFF.

J is TRBJ2-7 and V is TRBV19, with TRBD2 as a possible D gene (5 bases). Germline CDR1 is LNHDA and CDR2 is SQIVND (reference sequence). The CDR3 spans 15 residues. V was cut by 4 bases and J by 6 bases, with 19 bases left in between. CDR3 sequence: CASSTQDRPAGEQYF. In DNA, the CDR3 is TGTGCCAGTAGTACCCAGGACCGGCCCGCGGGCGAGCAGTACTTC.

This clone turned up a few times. The chain uses TRBV7-9 and TRBJ2-5; 8 bases fit TRBD1. Per the germline V gene, CDR1 is SEHNR and CDR2 is FQNEAQ (reference sequence). CDR3 size: 15 residues. J lost 5 bases, V lost 5 bases, and 10 bases had no gene match. CDR3 region: CASSATDRGVETQYF. CDR3 nucleotides: TGTGCCAGCAGCGCAACAGACAGGGGAGTGGAGACCCAGTACTTC.

This clone has only a few counts. V and J are TRBV6-2 or TRBV6-3 and TRBJ2-7, with 11 nucleotides matching TRBD1. Germline lookup yields CDR1 MNHEY and CDR2 SVGEGT. The J segment lost 6 bases and the V segment lost 2 bases, leaving 15 bases of the junction unmatched. The CDR3 length is 18 residues. CDR3 nucleotides: TGTGCCAGCAGTTACGGAGAGCAGGCCAGGACAGGGGGCGGCGAGCAGTACTTC. This sequence encodes CASSYGEQARTGGGEQYF.

The rearrangement links TRBV6-5 to TRBJ2-1; no clear D gene. The CDR3 extends over 15 amino acids. With 6 bases removed from V and 5 bases from J, the gap between germline ends came to 17 bases. Germline CDR1 is MNHEY and CDR2 is SVGAGI. CDR3 nucleotide sequence: TGTGCCAGCAGCCTGACCCCAAATGGGCACAATGAGCAGTTCTTC. Its translation: CASSLTPNGHNEQFF.

V is TRBV7-2 and J is TRBJ2-7; no clear D. CDR1 is SGHTA and CDR2 is FQGNSA in the germline V gene. V dropped 5 bases and J dropped 0 bases, with 8 bases sitting between them. The CDR3 consists of 13 residues. CDR3 amino acids: CASSPRPSYEQYF. In DNA, the CDR3 is TGTGCCAGCAGCCCTAGGCCCTCCTACGAGCAGTACTTC.